These 29 T cell receptor beta chains share one sample of origin, sequenced in a study of blood T cell repertoires in COVID-19. Repertoires were generated with immunoSEQ multiplex PCR, while TCRdb's copy carries only in-frame clones and drops some. Counted here are approximately 290,000 clones, 85% to 90% occurring once; the ten biggest clones make up around 0.84%. The sample was peripheral blood. The source of these receptors is a young man with acute or convalescent COVID-19.

This chain links TRBV18 with TRBJ2-5; 8 nucleotides match TRBD1. V lost 3 bases to trimming and J lost 3 bases; unmatched junction nucleotides: 9. The CDR3 is made up of 16 amino acids. The germline CDR1 and CDR2 sequences are KGHSH and LQKENI. This CDR3 is CASSPFKTGAEETQYF. The CDR3, as DNA: TGTGCCAGCTCACCCTTCAAGACAGGGGCAGAAGAGACCCAGTACTTC.

This clone was observed a single time. The V call is TRBV7-9, the J call TRBJ2-5, with D maybe TRBD2 (6 bases). There are 13 residues in the CDR3. Germline V gene lookup returns CDR1 SEHNR and CDR2 FQNEAQ (reference sequence). Trimming stripped 8 bases from V and 4 bases from J, with 14 bases between. The CDR3 DNA follows: TGTGCCAGCGGGCAAGGGCGGGGAGAGACCCAGTACTTC. Protein product: CASGQGRGETQYF.

This sequence joins TRBV7-6 and TRBJ1-5, with a tentative D call TRBD1 (6 bases). V was pared by 1 base and J by 0 bases, with 16 bases between. Germline V gene sequence: CDR1 SGHVS, CDR2 FNYEAQ. The CDR3 is 18 amino acids. The CDR3 DNA sequence: TGTGCCAGCAGCTTAGGAGTAAGGGGGTTCGATAGCAATCAGCCCCAGCATTTT. Protein product: CASSLGVRGFDSNQPQHF. The variable domain in full, completed from reference TRBV7-6 and TRBJ1-5, reads GAGVSQSPRYKVTKRGQDVALRCDPISGHVSLYWYRQALGQGPEFLTYFNYEAQQDKSGLPNDRFSAERPEGSISTLTIQRTEQRDSAMYRCASSLGVRGFDSNQPQHFGDGTRLSIL.

V usage is TRBV7-9 and J usage is TRBJ1-6, with 9 bases identical to TRBD1. There are 18 residues in the CDR3. Germline CDR1 is SEHNR and CDR2 is FQNEAQ (reference sequence). The junction had 9 bases not matched to a gene; V was cut back by 6 bases and J by 0 bases. The CDR3 region is CASSRNRGLSSYNSPLHF. In DNA, the CDR3 is TGTGCCAGCAGTCGAAACAGGGGGCTCAGCTCCTATAATTCACCCCTCCACTTT.

The rearrangement joins TRBV10-2 to TRBJ2-1; 7 nucleotides line up with TRBD2. V shed 6 bases and J 0 bases; nucleotides not matched to a gene: 8. This CDR3 has 16 amino acids. The germline CDR1 and CDR2 sequences are WSHSY and SAAADI. For the CDR3, the DNA is TGCGCCAGCAGCGGGAAACTAGCGAGCTCCTACAATGAGCAGTTCTTC. Residues: CASSGKLASSYNEQFF.

The DNA of the CDR3 is TGTGCCAGCAGCACAGTGTTCCGGAGGACTAATGAAAAACTGTTTTTT. Its protein product is CASSTVFRRTNEKLFF. The V and J genes are TRBV7-8 and TRBJ1-4; D is unclear. Per the germline V gene, CDR1 is SGHVS and CDR2 is FQNEAQ. This CDR3 contains 16 residues. V shed 5 bases and J shed 2 bases, with 15 bases lying between them.

The chain is built from TRBV19 and TRBJ1-5; 9 bases are a match to TRBD1. The CDR3 consists of 18 residues. The junction had 16 bases not matched to a gene; V was cut back by 6 bases and J by 4 bases. Germline V gives CDR1 LNHDA, CDR2 SQIVND (reference sequence). This chain's CDR3 is CASSGLWTGDVANQPQHF. For the CDR3, the DNA is TGTGCCAGTAGCGGCCTCTGGACAGGGGACGTAGCAAATCAGCCCCAGCATTTT. Full variable domain (rest looked up from reference TRBV19 and TRBJ1-5): DGGITQSPKYLFRKEGQNVTLSCEQNLNHDAMYWYRQDPGQGLRLIYYSQIVNDFQKGDIAEGYSVSREKKESFPLTVTSAQKNPTAFYLCASSGLWTGDVANQPQHFGDGTRLSIL.

This clone was seen only once. The chain combines TRBV3-1 (or the pseudogene TRBV3-2) with TRBJ1-4, with D hard to call. V was shortened by 0 bases and J by 12 bases, with 5 bases between the two germline ends. The CDR3 is made up of 11 amino acids. Per germline, CDR1 LGHDT and CDR2 YNNKEL (reference sequence). The DNA of the CDR3 is TGTGCCAGCAGCCAAGACCAGGAACTGTTTTTT. It yields the protein CASSQDQELFF.

The gene calls are TRBV28 and TRBJ1-1; 9 positions agree with TRBD1. Germline lookup yields CDR1 MDHEN and CDR2 SYDVKM. This CDR3 has 15 amino acids. The V and J ends lost 2 bases and 5 bases, in that order; junction bases with no gene match: 6. CDR3 coding DNA: TGTGCCAGCAGTTTACCCGGGACAGGGATGACTGAAGCTTTCTTT. This codes for CASSLPGTGMTEAFF.

This clone was picked up one time. The chain has TRBV30 and TRBJ2-1; tentative D call: TRBD2 (7 bases). Per germline, CDR1 GTSNPN and CDR2 SVGIG (reference sequence). This CDR3 has 19 amino acids. Trimming removed 0 bases at V and 7 bases at J, with 28 bases between. Here the CDR3 reads CAWSVRGRGAGIRGNEQFF. CDR3 coding DNA: TGTGCCTGGAGTGTAAGGGGTCGGGGGGCCGGAATCCGAGGGAATGAGCAGTTCTTC.

V is TRBV2 and J is TRBJ2-7, with 13 bases fitting TRBD2. V gave up 6 bases and J gave up 5 bases; unmatched junction bases: 13. The germline V gene has CDR1 SNHLY and CDR2 FYNNEI. The CDR3 loop spans 17 amino acids. CDR3 protein: CASRRGLAGNRVNEQYF. The DNA for the CDR3 is TGTGCCAGCAGAAGGGGACTAGCGGGGAATCGAGTCAACGAGCAGTACTTC.

This chain uses TRBV29-1 with TRBJ1-2; 9 bases fit TRBD1. The V gene's germline CDR1 is SQVTM and CDR2 ANQGSEA. The CDR3 length is 15 residues. J lost 4 bases, V lost 2 bases, and 8 bases had no gene match. CDR3 loop: CSVELGTGRTYGYTF. CDR3 coding DNA: TGCAGCGTTGAACTTGGGACAGGGCGCACCTATGGCTACACCTTC.

The CDR3 spells CASSLVQGAGTLHF. CDR3 nucleotide sequence: TGTGCCAGCAGCTTGGTACAGGGGGCAGGTACCCTCCACTTT. V usage is TRBV5-4 and J usage is TRBJ1-6; TRBD1 aligns across 9 bases. V lost 0 bases and J lost 14; bases outside the gene matches: 6. CDR3 length: 14 residues. The germline V gene has CDR1 SGHNT and CDR2 YYREEE (reference sequence).

The V and J genes are TRBV2 and TRBJ1-1; weak D call: TRBD1 (6 bases). Trimming stripped 6 bases from V and 0 bases from J, with 14 bases between. Per germline, CDR1 SNHLY and CDR2 FYNNEI. The CDR3 covers 15 residues. This CDR3 reads CASRQGGRLNTEAFF. The CDR3 DNA is TGTGCCAGCAGACAAGGGGGACGGTTGAACACTGAAGCTTTCTTT. Together with reference TRBV2 and TRBJ1-1, the CDR3 gives the full variable domain: EPEVTQTPSHQVTQMGQEVILRCVPISNHLYFYWYRQILGQKVEFLVSFYNNEISEKSEIFDDQFSVERPDGSNFTLKIRSTKLEDSAMYFCASRQGGRLNTEAFFGQGTRLTVV.

The chain couples TRBV14 to TRBJ1-2; the match to TRBD1 covers 7 bases. The CDR3 extends over 15 amino acids. The V gene end was trimmed by 0 bases and the J gene end by 4 bases; junction bases not matched to a gene: 5. The germline CDR1 and CDR2 sequences are SGHDN and FVKESK. The DNA of the CDR3 is TGTGCCAGCAGCCAAGAAGGGGGCGCAGGCTATGGCTACACCTTC. This gives the protein CASSQEGGAGYGYTF.

This chain joins TRBV5-1 and TRBJ2-7; TRBD1 is a possible D gene (5 bases). V dropped 0 bases and J dropped 5 bases, with 15 bases sitting between them. Per germline, CDR1 SGHRS and CDR2 YFSETQ. The CDR3 covers 15 residues. For the CDR3, the DNA is TGCGCCAGCAGCTTGGGAATGGGGCGGCTAGACGAGCAGTACTTC. Translation: CASSLGMGRLDEQYF. Supplemented by reference TRBV5-1 and TRBJ2-7, the full variable domain reads KAGVTQTPRYLIKTRGQQVTLSCSPISGHRSVSWYQQTPGQGLQFLFEYFSETQRNKGNFPGRFSGRQFSNSRSEMNVSTLELGDSALYLCASSLGMGRLDEQYFGPGTRLTVT.

V and J are TRBV18 and TRBJ2-1, with D possibly being TRBD1 (9 bases). CDR1 and CDR2 from the germline V gene are KGHSH and LQKENI. Trimming removed 5 bases at V and 8 bases at J, with 34 bases between. The CDR3 contains 20 residues. The CDR3 DNA reads TGTGCCAGCTCATCTCCGGGACAGGGAGTTAACGGGAGGGGCGGCGATGAGCAGTTCTTC. As protein: CASSSPGQGVNGRGGDEQFF.

The chain links TRBV5-1 to TRBJ1-4; D is perhaps TRBD1 (6 bases). Trimming stripped 4 bases from V and 0 bases from J, with 7 bases between. The CDR3 covers 14 residues. CDR1 is SGHRS and CDR2 is YFSETQ in the germline V gene. The CDR3 DNA follows: TGCGCCAGCAGCCCAGGGGCAACTAATGAAAAACTGTTTTTT. Translation: CASSPGATNEKLFF.

This chain connects TRBV29-1 to TRBJ1-2; D not resolved. CDR1 is SQVTM and CDR2 is ANQGSEA in the germline V gene. Trimming pared 3 bases from V and 1 base from J, leaving 6 bases between. The CDR3 is made up of 12 amino acids. The CDR3 sequence is CSVDSRNYGYTF. The CDR3 nucleotides are TGCAGCGTTGATTCTCGTAACTATGGCTACACCTTC.

V and J are TRBV28 and TRBJ1-2, with a weak D call TRBD1 (6 bases). The CDR3 covers 14 residues. V lost 6 bases and J 3 bases, leaving 14 bases between the germline ends. The germline gives CDR1 MDHEN, CDR2 SYDVKM. The CDR3 bases are TGTGCCAGCAGCTCGGGGGGGCTCCACTATGGCTACACCTTC. Translation: CASSSGGLHYGYTF.

The V call is TRBV19, the J call TRBJ2-7; 8 bases align to TRBD2. Germline lookup yields CDR1 LNHDA and CDR2 SQIVND (reference sequence). The CDR3 totals 14 residues. V lost 3 bases and J lost 3; bases outside the gene matches: 4. CDR3 amino acids: CASSITSGSYEQYF. The DNA of the CDR3 is TGTGCCAGTAGTATTACCAGCGGGAGCTACGAGCAGTACTTC.

This chain joins TRBV28 and TRBJ1-2, with 8 positions matching TRBD1. Trimming took 7 bases from V and 8 from J; bases not matched to a gene: 6. The germline V gene encodes CDR1 MDHEN and CDR2 SYDVKM. This CDR3 contains 12 residues. Here the CDR3 DNA reads TGTGCCAGCACGGACAGGGTAATCGGCTACACCTTC. This gives the protein CASTDRVIGYTF.

This chain uses TRBV30 with TRBJ1-6; no clear D gene. This CDR3 is 13 amino acids long. Germline V CDR1 and CDR2: GTSNPN, SVGIG (reference sequence). V gave up 2 bases and J gave up 4 bases, with 6 bases separating them. As DNA, the CDR3 is TGTGCCTGGAGTCTGGAGTATAATTCACCCCTCCACTTT. Its translation: CAWSLEYNSPLHF.

This clone was recorded only once. The chain joins TRBV4-1 to TRBJ1-1; D not resolved. This CDR3 comprises 15 residues. The V gene's germline CDR1 is MGHRA and CDR2 YSYEKL. The ends were cut back, 4 bases at V and 4 bases at J, with 16 bases in the middle. CDR3 nucleotide sequence: TGCGCCAGCAGCCTCAGCCCGGGGAAAGGCACTGAAGCTTTCTTT. Amino acids: CASSLSPGKGTEAFF.

Only a few counts were recorded for this clone. V gene TRBV7-9 combines with J gene TRBJ1-1; D is possibly TRBD1 (5 bases). Germline values: CDR1 SEHNR, CDR2 FQNEAQ (reference sequence). V shed 5 bases and J shed 5 bases, with 15 bases lying between them. This CDR3 region has 14 residues. CDR3: CASSGHRSGTEAFF. CDR3 nucleotides: TGTGCCAGCAGCGGACACAGGAGTGGGACTGAAGCTTTCTTT.

The rearrangement uses TRBV30 and TRBJ1-5; D is unclear. Germline V gene data show CDR1 as GTSNPN and CDR2 as SVGIG (reference sequence). Trimming cost V 0 bases and J 0 bases, with 6 bases left between them. CDR3 length equals 14 residues. CDR3 sequence reads: CAWSVIHSNQPQHF. The CDR3 DNA reads TGTGCCTGGAGTGTAATCCATAGCAATCAGCCCCAGCATTTT.

CDR3 sequence (DNA): TGTGCCAGCACGATCGGCGGGAATTACAATGAGCAGTTCTTC. Its protein product is CASTIGGNYNEQFF. The chain joins TRBV6-5 to TRBJ2-1, with a possible D match to TRBD2 (6 bases). The V gene's germline CDR1 is MNHEY and CDR2 SVGAGI. The CDR3 loop spans 14 amino acids. Trimming removed 7 bases at V and 4 bases at J, with 14 bases between.

This clone was picked up one time. The chain joins TRBV4-1 to TRBJ2-1; the D is unclear. In germline, CDR1 is MGHRA, CDR2 YSYEKL. The length of the CDR3 is 17 residues. Trimming pared 6 bases from V and 0 bases from J, leaving 18 bases between. The CDR3 DNA is TGCGCCAGCAGGCCAAGTGCGGCCCCGAGCTCCTACAATGAGCAGTTCTTC. This gives the protein CASRPSAAPSSYNEQFF.

V and J are TRBV3-1 (or the pseudogene TRBV3-2) and TRBJ1-6; 7 bases align to TRBD1. V lost 1 base, J lost 5 bases, and 8 bases stayed unmatched. Germline V CDR1 and CDR2: LGHDT, YNNKEL (reference sequence). The CDR3 has 17 amino acids. The CDR3 sequence is CASSQAPTGINNSPLHF. For the CDR3, the DNA is TGTGCCAGCAGCCAAGCCCCGACAGGGATAAATAATTCACCCCTCCACTTT.